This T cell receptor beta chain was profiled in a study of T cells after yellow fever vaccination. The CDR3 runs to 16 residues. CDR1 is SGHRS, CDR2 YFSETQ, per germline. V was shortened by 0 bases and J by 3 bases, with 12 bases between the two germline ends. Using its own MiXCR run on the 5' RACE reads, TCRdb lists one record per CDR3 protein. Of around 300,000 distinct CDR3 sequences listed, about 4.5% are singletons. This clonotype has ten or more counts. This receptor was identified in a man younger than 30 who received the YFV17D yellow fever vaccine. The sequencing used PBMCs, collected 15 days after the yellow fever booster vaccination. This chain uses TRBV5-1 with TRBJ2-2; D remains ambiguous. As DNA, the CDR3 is TGCGCCAGCAGCTTGGCGGTAATCGGGTACACCGGGGAGCTGTTTTTT. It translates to CASSLAVIGYTGELFF.